This T cell receptor (beta chain) was found in a study of graft-versus-host responses after intestinal transplantation. About the research overall: Recipients across the board were started on anti-thymocyte globulin induction, then kept on tacrolimus and steroids for around three years.

Profiled with immunoSEQ multiplex PCR; TCRdb holds only in-frame clones, not every one. The repertoire consists of 40,000 or so clones, with roughly four fifths occurring once and the leading ten covering roughly 4%. The source is a human patient who received an intestinal transplant, so some T cells may come from the graft donor. The material was PBMCs, obtained 1070 days after transplant.

Written as DNA, the CDR3 is TGTGCCAGCAGTGATACGGGGCTCTTGACAGATACGCAGTATTTT. Amino acids: CASSDTGLLTDTQYF. V usage is TRBV2 and J usage is TRBJ2-3; perhaps D is TRBD1 or TRBD2 (5 bases each). This CDR3 has 15 amino acids. In germline, CDR1 is SNHLY, CDR2 FYNNEI. The ends were cut back, 3 bases at V and 3 bases at J, with 13 bases in the middle.